These 10 T cell receptor beta chains were all obtained from the same sample, sequenced in a study of blood T cell repertoires in COVID-19. TCRdb's table, derived via immunoSEQ multiplex PCR, lists solely in-frame clones and lacks some. This table has around 26,000 clones, around 82% appearing once. Sequencing was done on a sample of peripheral blood. The receptors were sampled from a man of 80 years or more with active or convalescent COVID-19.

The rearrangement links TRBV6-5 to TRBJ2-7; TRBD1 matches 10 bases. Germline V CDR1 and CDR2: MNHEY, SVGAGI. This CDR3 spans 15 amino acids. The junction had 7 bases not matched to a gene; V was cut back by 4 bases and J by 4 bases. This chain's CDR3 is CASSSPRQGAYEQYF. The CDR3 bases are TGTGCCAGCAGTTCCCCCAGACAGGGGGCTTACGAGCAGTACTTC.

This clone turned up a few times. The chain couples TRBV7-8 to TRBJ2-3; 7 bases line up with TRBD1. The length of the CDR3 is 18 residues. Trimming at V came to 2 bases and at J to 9 bases, leaving 20 bases not matched to a gene. Germline V CDR1 and CDR2: SGHVS, FQNEAQ. CDR3 DNA: TGTGCCAGCAGCTTATCCCCCTTTGACAGGGTCAAGCCAGTAACGCAGTATTTT. Encoded protein: CASSLSPFDRVKPVTQYF.

The gene calls are TRBV6-5 and TRBJ1-2; 10 bases agree with TRBD1. The CDR3 is made up of 15 amino acids. Germline V lookup: CDR1 MNHEY, CDR2 SVGAGI. Trimming at V came to 0 bases and at J to 4 bases, leaving 2 bases not matched to a gene. CDR3 bases: TGTGCCAGCAGTTACTCAGGACAGGGGGGCTATGGCTACACCTTC. Translated: CASSYSGQGGYGYTF.

This clone was seen just once. The V call is TRBV7-9, the J call TRBJ2-1; possible D gene TRBD2, 7 bases. Per germline, CDR1 SEHNR and CDR2 FQNEAQ (reference sequence). V gave up 5 bases and J gave up 8 bases, with 19 bases separating them. The CDR3 length is 15 residues. As DNA, the CDR3 is TGTGCCAGCAGCCCCCAGGGGAGGGCGGGGGATGAGCAGTTCTTC. It yields the protein CASSPQGRAGDEQFF.

The CDR3, as DNA: TGTGCCAGTAGTATCCTCCCTAGCGGGGGGGATTACACCGGGGAGCTGTTTTTT. This codes for CASSILPSGGDYTGELFF. The chain couples TRBV19 to TRBJ2-2, with TRBD2 matching over 12 bases. The CDR3 consists of 18 residues. The V gene end was trimmed by 3 bases and the J gene end by 3 bases; junction bases not matched to a gene: 8. Germline V gene lookup returns CDR1 LNHDA and CDR2 SQIVND (reference sequence).

The rearrangement links TRBV24-1 to TRBJ2-2; a weak D match, TRBD1 (5 bases). Germline V gene lookup returns CDR1 KGHDR and CDR2 SFDVKD. Trimming removed 6 bases from V and 0 bases from J, with 10 bases in between. This CDR3 comprises 15 residues. CDR3 bases: TGTGCCACCAGTATGGCAGGGCCGAACACCGGGGAGCTGTTTTTT. Protein: CATSMAGPNTGELFF.

Only one count was recorded for this clone. This rearrangement joins TRBV27 to TRBJ1-1; possible D gene TRBD1, 6 bases. The CDR3 runs to 16 residues. With 6 bases removed from V and 1 base from J, the gap between germline ends came to 18 bases. Germline V gene lookup returns CDR1 MNHEY and CDR2 SMNVEV (reference sequence). The CDR3 region is CASSPSWEGGNTEAFF. The CDR3 bases are TGTGCCAGCAGCCCCTCTTGGGAGGGGGGGAACACTGAAGCTTTCTTT.

J is TRBJ2-3 and V is TRBV3-1 (or the pseudogene TRBV3-2), with 7 bases identical to TRBD1. The germline gives CDR1 LGHDT, CDR2 YNNKEL (reference sequence). This CDR3 has 14 residues. J lost 2 bases, V lost 3 bases, and 2 bases had no gene match. CDR3 in DNA: TGTGCCAGCAGCCAGGGACAGACCACAGATACGCAGTATTTT. Translated: CASSQGQTTDTQYF.

This clone was observed once. The chain combines TRBV4-1 with TRBJ1-1; a weak D match, TRBD1 (6 bases). Germline assignment: CDR1 MGHRA and CDR2 YSYEKL. The V end was cut by 1 base, the J end by 0 bases, with 9 bases between. This CDR3 is built from 15 residues. Written as DNA, the CDR3 is TGCGCCAGCAGCCAAGGACAGGTTATGAACACTGAAGCTTTCTTT. Its translation: CASSQGQVMNTEAFF.

The rearrangement uses TRBV21-1 and TRBJ1-5; TRBD1, the table's D call, lacks a check against the DNA. TRBV21-1 is a pseudogene locus. The CDR3 contains 16 residues. DNA for the CDR3: TGTGCCAGCAGCATTACGGGACAGGGTGTTAATCAGCCCCAGCATTTT. The encoded protein is CASSITGQGVNQPQHF.